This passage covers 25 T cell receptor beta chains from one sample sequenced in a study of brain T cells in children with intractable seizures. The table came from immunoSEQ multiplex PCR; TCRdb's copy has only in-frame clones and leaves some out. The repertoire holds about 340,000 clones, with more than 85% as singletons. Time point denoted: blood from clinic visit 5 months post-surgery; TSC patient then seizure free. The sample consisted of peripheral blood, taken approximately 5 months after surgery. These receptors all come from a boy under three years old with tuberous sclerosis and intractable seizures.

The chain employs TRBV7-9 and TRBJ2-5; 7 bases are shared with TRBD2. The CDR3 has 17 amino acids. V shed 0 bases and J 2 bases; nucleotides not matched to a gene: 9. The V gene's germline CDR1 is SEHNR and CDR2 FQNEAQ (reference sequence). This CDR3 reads CASSLALTGGRQETQYF. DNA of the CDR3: TGTGCCAGCAGCTTAGCGCTAACGGGGGGACGGCAAGAGACCCAGTACTTC.

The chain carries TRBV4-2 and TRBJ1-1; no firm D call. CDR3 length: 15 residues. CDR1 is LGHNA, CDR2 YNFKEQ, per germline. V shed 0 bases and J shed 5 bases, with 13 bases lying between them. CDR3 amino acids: CASSQDYPRRTEAFF. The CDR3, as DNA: TGTGCCAGCAGCCAAGATTACCCAAGAAGGACTGAAGCTTTCTTT.

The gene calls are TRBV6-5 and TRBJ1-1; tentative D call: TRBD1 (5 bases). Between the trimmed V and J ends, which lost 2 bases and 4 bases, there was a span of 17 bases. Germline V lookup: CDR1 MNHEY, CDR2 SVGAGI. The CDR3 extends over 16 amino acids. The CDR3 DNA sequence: TGTGCCAGCAGTTACAGATCCGGGGGAGTGGGCACTGAAGCTTTCTTT. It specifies CASSYRSGGVGTEAFF.

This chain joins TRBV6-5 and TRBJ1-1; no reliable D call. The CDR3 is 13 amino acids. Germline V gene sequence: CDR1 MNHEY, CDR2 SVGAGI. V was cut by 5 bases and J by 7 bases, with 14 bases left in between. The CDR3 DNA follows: TGTGCCAGCAGTATTATGGACGGACGTGAAGCTTTCTTT. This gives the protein CASSIMDGREAFF.

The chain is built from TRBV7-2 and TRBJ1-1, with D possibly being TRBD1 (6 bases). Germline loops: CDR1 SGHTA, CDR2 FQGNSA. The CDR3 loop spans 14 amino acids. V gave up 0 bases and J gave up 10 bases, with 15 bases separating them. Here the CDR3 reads CASSLAGGPVGAFF. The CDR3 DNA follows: TGTGCCAGCAGCTTAGCGGGGGGGCCAGTAGGAGCTTTCTTT.

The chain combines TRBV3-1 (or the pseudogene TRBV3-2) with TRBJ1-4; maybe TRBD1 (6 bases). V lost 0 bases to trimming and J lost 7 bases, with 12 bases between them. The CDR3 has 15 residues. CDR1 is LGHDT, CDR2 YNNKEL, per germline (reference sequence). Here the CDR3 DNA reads TGTGCCAGCAGCCAAGATTGGAGGGGGAGTGAAAAACTGTTTTTT. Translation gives CASSQDWRGSEKLFF.

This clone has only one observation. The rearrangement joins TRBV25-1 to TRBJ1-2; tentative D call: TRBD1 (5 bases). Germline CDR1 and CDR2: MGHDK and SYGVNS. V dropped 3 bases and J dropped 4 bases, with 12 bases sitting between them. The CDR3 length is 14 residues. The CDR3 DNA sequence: TGTGCCAGCAGTGAGGGGGACGGATTCTATGGCTACACCTTC. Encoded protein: CASSEGDGFYGYTF.

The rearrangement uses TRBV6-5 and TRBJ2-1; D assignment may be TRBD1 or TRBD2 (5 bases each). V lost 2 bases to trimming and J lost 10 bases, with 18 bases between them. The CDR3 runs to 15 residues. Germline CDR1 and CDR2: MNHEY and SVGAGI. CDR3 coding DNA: TGTGCCAGCAGTTACCGCCGGGAAGGGGTAGGGGAGCAGTTCTTC. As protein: CASSYRREGVGEQFF.

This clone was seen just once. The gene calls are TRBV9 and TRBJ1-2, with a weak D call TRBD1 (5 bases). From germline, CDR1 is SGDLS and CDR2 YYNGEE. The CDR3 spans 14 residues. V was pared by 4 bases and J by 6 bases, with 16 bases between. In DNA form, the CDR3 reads TGTGCCAGCAGCCTAAGACAGACAGCTCATGGCTACACCTTC. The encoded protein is CASSLRQTAHGYTF. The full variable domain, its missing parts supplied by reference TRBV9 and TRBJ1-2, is DSGVTQTPKHLITATGQRVTLRCSPRSGDLSVYWYQQSLDQGLQFLIQYYNGEERAKGNILERFSAQQFPDLHSELNLSSLELGDSALYFCASSLRQTAHGYTFGSGTRLTVV.

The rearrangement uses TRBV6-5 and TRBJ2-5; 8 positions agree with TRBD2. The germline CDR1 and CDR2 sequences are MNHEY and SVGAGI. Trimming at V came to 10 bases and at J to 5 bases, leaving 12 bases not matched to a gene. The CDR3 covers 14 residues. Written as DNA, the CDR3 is TGTGCCACCAAACTAGCGGAGGCCTCCGAGACCCAGTACTTC. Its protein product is CATKLAEASETQYF.

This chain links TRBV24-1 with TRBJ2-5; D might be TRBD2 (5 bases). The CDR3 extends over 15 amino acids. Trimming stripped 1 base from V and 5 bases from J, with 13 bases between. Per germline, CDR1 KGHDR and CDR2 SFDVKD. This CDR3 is CATSDFVGIEETQYF. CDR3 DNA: TGTGCCACCAGTGATTTCGTCGGGATCGAGGAGACCCAGTACTTC.

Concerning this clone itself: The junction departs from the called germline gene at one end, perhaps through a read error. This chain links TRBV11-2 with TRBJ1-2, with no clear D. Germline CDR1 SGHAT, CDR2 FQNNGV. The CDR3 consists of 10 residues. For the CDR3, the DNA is TGTGCCAGCAGCTTAGGGGCTCTCTCCTTC. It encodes CASSLGALSF. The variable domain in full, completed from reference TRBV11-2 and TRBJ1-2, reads EAGVAQSPRYKIIEKRQSVAFWCNPISGHATLYWYQQILGQGPKLLIQFQNNGVVDDSQLPKDRFSAERLKGVDSTLKIQPAKLEDSAVYLCASSLGALSFGSGTRLTVV.

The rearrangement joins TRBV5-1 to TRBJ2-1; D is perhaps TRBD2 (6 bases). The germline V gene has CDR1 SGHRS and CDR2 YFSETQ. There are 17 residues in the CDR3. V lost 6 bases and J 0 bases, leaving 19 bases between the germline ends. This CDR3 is CASNLGGPPRSYNEQFF. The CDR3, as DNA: TGCGCCAGCAACCTGGGGGGACCCCCCCGCTCCTACAATGAGCAGTTCTTC.

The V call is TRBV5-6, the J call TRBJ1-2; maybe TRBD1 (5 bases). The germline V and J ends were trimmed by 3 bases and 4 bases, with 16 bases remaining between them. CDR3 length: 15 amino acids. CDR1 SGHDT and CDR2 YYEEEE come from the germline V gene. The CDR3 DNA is TGTGCCAGCAGCTGGAACAGGAATCTAGGCTATGGCTACACCTTC. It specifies CASSWNRNLGYGYTF.

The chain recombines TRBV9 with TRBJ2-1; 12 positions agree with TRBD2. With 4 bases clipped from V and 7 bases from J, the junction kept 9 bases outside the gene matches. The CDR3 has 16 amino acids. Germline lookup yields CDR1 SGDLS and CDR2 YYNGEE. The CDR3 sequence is CASSTRTSGIVNEQFF. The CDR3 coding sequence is TGTGCCAGCAGCACTCGGACTAGCGGGATTGTAAATGAGCAGTTCTTC. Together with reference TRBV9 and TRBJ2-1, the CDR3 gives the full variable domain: DSGVTQTPKHLITATGQRVTLRCSPRSGDLSVYWYQQSLDQGLQFLIQYYNGEERAKGNILERFSAQQFPDLHSELNLSSLELGDSALYFCASSTRTSGIVNEQFFGPGTRLTVL.

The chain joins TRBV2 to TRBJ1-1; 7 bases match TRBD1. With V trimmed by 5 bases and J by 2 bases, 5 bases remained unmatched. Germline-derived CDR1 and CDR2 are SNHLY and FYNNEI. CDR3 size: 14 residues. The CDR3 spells CASSHGTVNTEAFF. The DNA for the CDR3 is TGTGCCAGCAGTCACGGGACAGTTAACACTGAAGCTTTCTTT.

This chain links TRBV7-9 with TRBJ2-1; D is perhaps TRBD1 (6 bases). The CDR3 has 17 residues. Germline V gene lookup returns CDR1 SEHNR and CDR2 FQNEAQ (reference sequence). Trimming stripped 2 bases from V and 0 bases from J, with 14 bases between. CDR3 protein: CASSLLGGPSSYNEQFF. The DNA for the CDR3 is TGTGCCAGCAGCTTATTAGGGGGACCGAGCTCCTACAATGAGCAGTTCTTC.

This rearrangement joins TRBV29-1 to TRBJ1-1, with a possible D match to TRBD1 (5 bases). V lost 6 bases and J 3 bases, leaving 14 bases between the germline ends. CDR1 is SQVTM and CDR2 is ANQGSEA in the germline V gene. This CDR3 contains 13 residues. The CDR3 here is CSVFLVGDTEAFF. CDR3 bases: TGCAGCGTATTTTTAGTGGGGGACACTGAAGCTTTCTTT. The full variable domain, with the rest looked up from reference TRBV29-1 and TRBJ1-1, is SAVISQKPSRDICQRGTSLTIQCQVDSQVTMMFWYRQQPGQSLTLIATANQGSEATYESGFVIDKFPISRPNLTFSTLTVSNMSPEDSSIYLCSVFLVGDTEAFFGQGTRLTVV.

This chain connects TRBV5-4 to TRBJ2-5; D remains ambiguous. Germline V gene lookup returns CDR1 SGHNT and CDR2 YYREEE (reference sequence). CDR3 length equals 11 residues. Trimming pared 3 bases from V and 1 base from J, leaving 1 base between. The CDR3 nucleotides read TGTGCCAGCAGCTCCCAAGAGACCCAGTACTTC. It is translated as CASSSQETQYF.

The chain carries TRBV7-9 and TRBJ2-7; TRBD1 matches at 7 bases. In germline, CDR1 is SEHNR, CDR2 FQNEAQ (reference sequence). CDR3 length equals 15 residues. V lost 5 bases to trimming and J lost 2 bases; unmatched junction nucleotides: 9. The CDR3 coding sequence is TGTGCCAGCAGCCCCGGTGGCCAGGGGGCCTACGAGCAGTACTTC. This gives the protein CASSPGGQGAYEQYF.

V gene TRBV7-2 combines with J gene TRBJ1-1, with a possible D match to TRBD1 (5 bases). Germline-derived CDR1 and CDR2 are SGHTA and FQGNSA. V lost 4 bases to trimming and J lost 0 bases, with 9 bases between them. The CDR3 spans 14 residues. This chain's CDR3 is CASSSLQVNTEAFF. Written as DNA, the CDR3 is TGTGCCAGCAGCTCGTTACAGGTGAACACTGAAGCTTTCTTT.

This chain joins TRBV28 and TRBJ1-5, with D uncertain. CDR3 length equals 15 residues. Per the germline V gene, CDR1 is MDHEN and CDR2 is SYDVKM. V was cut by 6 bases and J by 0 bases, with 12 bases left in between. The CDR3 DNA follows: TGTGCCAGCAGATCTGGACCCTATAGCAATCAGCCCCAGCATTTT. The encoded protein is CASRSGPYSNQPQHF.

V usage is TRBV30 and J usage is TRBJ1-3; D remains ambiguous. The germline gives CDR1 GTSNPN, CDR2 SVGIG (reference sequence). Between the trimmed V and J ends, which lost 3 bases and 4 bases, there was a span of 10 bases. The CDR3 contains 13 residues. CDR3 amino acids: CAWRPPGGNTIYF. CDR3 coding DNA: TGTGCCTGGAGGCCGCCCGGGGGAAACACCATATATTTT.

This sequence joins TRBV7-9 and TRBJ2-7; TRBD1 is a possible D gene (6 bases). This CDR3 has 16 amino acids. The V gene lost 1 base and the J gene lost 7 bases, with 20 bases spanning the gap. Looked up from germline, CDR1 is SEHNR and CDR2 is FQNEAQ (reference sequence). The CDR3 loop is CASSLGVQGTLREQYF. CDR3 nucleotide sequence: TGTGCCAGCAGCTTAGGGGTCCAGGGGACATTACGGGAGCAGTACTTC. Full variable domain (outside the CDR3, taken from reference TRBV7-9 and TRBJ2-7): DTGVSQNPRHKITKRGQNVTFRCDPISEHNRLYWYRQTLGQGPEFLTYFQNEAQLEKSRLLSDRFSAERPKGSFSTLEIQRTEQGDSAMYLCASSLGVQGTLREQYFGPGTRLTVT.

The CDR3 loop reads CAWSVQAGNTEAFF. CDR3 in DNA: TGTGCCTGGAGTGTACAAGCAGGGAACACTGAAGCTTTCTTT. The V gene is TRBV30, the J gene TRBJ1-1, with no clear D. Germline loops: CDR1 GTSNPN, CDR2 SVGIG (reference sequence). The V end lost 0 bases, the J end lost 1 base, and 9 bases lay between the germline ends. This CDR3 region has 14 residues.